A selection of T cell receptor beta chains follows, all from one sample in a study of T cell responses to AZD1222 COVID-19 vaccine. Data came from immunoSEQ multiplex PCR; TCRdb stores just in-frame clones and leaves some out. The sample yields roughly 200,000 clones, around 90% seen once. The sequences come from peripheral blood, collected 28 days after the second dose of the MenACWY control vaccine. Source of these receptors: an adult who received the MenACWY meningococcal vaccine as a control. The CDR3 runs from the conserved cysteine through the conserved F or W. A D gene is named only where the DNA matches it firmly. Clone size is shown for a subset of rows, as once, few, many or a class of expanded clone.

J gene	V gene	D gene	clone size	CDR3 protein	CDR3 DNA
TRBJ1-3	TRBV2	.	once	CASRYTSTASSGNTIYF	TGTGCCAGCAGATACACCTCGACAGCCAGCTCTGGAAACACCATATATTTT
TRBJ1-5	TRBV7-2	.	.	CASSLVRMVEPQHF	TGTGCCAGCAGCTTAGTTAGGATGGTTGAGCCCCAGCATTTT
TRBJ1-2	TRBV6-4	.	.	CASSETVGSYGYTF	TGTGCCAGCAGTGAAACTGTAGGTTCCTATGGCTACACCTTC
TRBJ1-2	TRBV5-1	.	once	CASSLGTDNYGYTF	TGCGCCAGCAGCTTGGGGACGGATAACTATGGCTACACCTTC
TRBJ1-2	TRBV18	.	.	CASSAELRGNYGYTF	TGTGCCAGCTCAGCTGAGCTCCGGGGAAACTATGGCTACACCTTC
TRBJ2-3	TRBV6-6	.	once	CASSYVGGSTDTQYF	TGTGCCAGCAGTTACGTGGGCGGAAGCACAGATACGCAGTATTTT
TRBJ2-3	TRBV4-3	TRBD1	.	CASSQDVGQGTDTQYF	TGCGCCAGCAGCCAAGATGTGGGACAGGGCACAGATACGCAGTATTTT
TRBJ1-1	TRBV29-1	.	.	CSVGVAGAFF	TGCAGCGTTGGGGTGGCTGGGGCTTTCTTT
TRBJ1-5	TRBV12-3/TRBV12-4	.	.	CASSDSNNQPQHF	TGTGCCAGCAGTGACAGCAACAATCAGCCCCAGCATTTT
TRBJ1-6	TRBV30	.	.	CAWSVITDNSPLHF	TGTGCCTGGAGTGTGATAACAGATAATTCACCCCTCCACTTT
TRBJ1-2	TRBV5-1	TRBD1	.	CASSPGQGNYGYTF	TGCGCCAGCAGCCCGGGACAGGGGAACTATGGCTACACCTTC
TRBJ2-3	TRBV3-1/TRBV3-2	.	.	CASSQIRDFADTQYF	TGTGCCAGCAGCCAAATTCGGGATTTTGCAGATACGCAGTATTTT
TRBJ2-7	TRBV6-2/TRBV6-3	TRBD2	.	CASSLGLGLAGSSYEQYF	TGTGCCAGCAGTTTGGGGCTCGGACTAGCGGGAAGCTCCTACGAGCAGTACTTC
TRBJ1-5	TRBV7-2	.	.	CASSFATDNQPQHF	TGTGCCAGCAGCTTCGCGACAGACAATCAGCCCCAGCATTTT
TRBJ1-1	TRBV24-1	TRBD1	.	CATSDGQGSTEAFF	TGTGCCACCAGTGATGGACAGGGTAGTACTGAAGCTTTCTTT
TRBJ2-1	TRBV6-1	.	.	CASSEGRVGNEQFF	TGTGCCAGCAGTGAGGGCAGGGTGGGTAATGAGCAGTTCTTC
TRBJ2-2	TRBV3-1/TRBV3-2	.	.	CASRPGGNTGELFF	TGTGCCAGCAGACCCGGGGGGAACACCGGGGAGCTGTTTTTT
TRBJ1-2	TRBV7-2	.	.	CASPQVGERYTF	TGTGCCAGCCCGCAGGTGGGGGAGCGCTACACCTTC
TRBJ2-7	TRBV20-1	.	.	CSASSDYEQYF	TGCAGTGCTAGCAGCGACTACGAGCAGTACTTC
TRBJ1-5	TRBV27	TRBD1	once	CASSLSGTGGFQPQHF	TGTGCCAGCAGTTTATCCGGGACAGGGGGCTTTCAGCCCCAGCATTTT
TRBJ1-2	TRBV7-9	.	once	CASSAGTPSNYGYTF	TGTGCCAGCAGCGCCGGGACACCTTCTAACTATGGCTACACCTTC
TRBJ2-1	TRBV3-1/TRBV3-2	.	.	CASSHPPPGEQFF	TGTGCCAGCAGCCATCCCCCCCCCGGGGAGCAGTTCTTC
TRBJ1-1	TRBV5-1	.	.	CASSATGNTEAFF	TGCGCCAGCAGCGCCACAGGTAACACTGAAGCTTTCTTT
TRBJ1-6	TRBV28	.	large	CASRRTAGSPLHF	TGTGCCAGCAGAAGGACGGCGGGGTCACCCCTCCACTTT
TRBJ2-7	TRBV19	.	.	CASSIRMDTAYEQYF	TGTGCCAGTAGTATTAGGATGGACACAGCCTACGAGCAGTACTTC
TRBJ1-1	TRBV5-1	.	.	CASSLRGENTEAFF	TGCGCCAGCAGCTTGCGGGGGGAGAACACTGAAGCTTTCTTT
TRBJ2-1	TRBV25-1	TRBD2	many	CASSGGGSSYNEQFF	TGTGCCAGCAGTGGCGGGGGGAGCTCCTACAATGAGCAGTTCTTC
TRBJ1-1	TRBV11-2	.	.	CASSLDWTEAFF	TGTGCCAGCAGCTTAGATTGGACTGAAGCTTTCTTT
TRBJ1-6	TRBV7-9	.	.	CASSELRGFTLHF	TGTGCCAGCTCGGAGCTCCGGGGATTCACCCTCCACTTT
TRBJ1-5	TRBV5-1	TRBD1	.	CASSSPDRGNQPQHF	TGCGCCAGCAGCTCCCCGGACAGGGGCAATCAGCCCCAGCATTTT
TRBJ2-2	TRBV10-3	.	.	CAIRLLETGPGELFF	TGTGCCATCAGGCTACTAGAAACGGGACCCGGGGAGCTGTTTTTT
TRBJ1-5	TRBV7-2	.	.	CASSLVHNSNQPQHF	TGTGCCAGCAGCTTAGTACACAATAGCAATCAGCCCCAGCATTTT
TRBJ2-1	TRBV9	.	.	CASSVIAGLGNEQFF	TGTGCCAGCAGCGTAATAGCCGGCCTCGGCAATGAGCAGTTCTTC
TRBJ2-1	TRBV4-2	TRBD1	.	CASSLGEPGQGFHEQFF	TGTGCCAGCAGCCTAGGGGAGCCGGGACAGGGATTCCATGAGCAGTTCTTC
TRBJ1-3	TRBV4-1	.	once	CASSQDGQGRGSGNTIYF	TGCGCCAGCAGCCAAGATGGGCAGGGGCGCGGCTCTGGAAACACCATATATTTT